These 28 T cell receptor beta chains originate from one sample sequenced in a study of identical twins (dated by TCRdb to about 2016). Library method: 5' RACE. TCRdb names Illumina HiSeq 2000 as the instrument used. In TCRdb, the public reads were trimmed at Q25 with fastp and aligned with MiXCR, with productive beta chains retained. Each entry merges the rows of one CDR3 protein and shows their most common DNA and genes. This sample lists roughly 240,000 distinct CDR3 sequences; roughly 7% were detected once. 3.6% of the sample lies in the top ten. Separately, the same data were catalogued under a study of yellow fever vaccine responses in identical twins.

The sequenced material came from memory (CD45RO+) T cells sorted from blood. In light of the paper, this sample's cell subset or site label describes: CD45RO+ enriched T cells. These receptors originate from a woman aged 18-29 years in good health.

This clonotype came up a few times. V is TRBV28 and J is TRBJ1-1; D possibly corresponds to TRBD1 (6 bases). This CDR3 is 14 amino acids long. V lost 7 bases and J lost 0, with 12 bases in between. CDR1 MDHEN and CDR2 SYDVKM come from the germline V gene. The DNA of the CDR3 is TGTGCCAGCACCCCGGGACAAGTGAACACTGAAGCTTTCTTT. Its translation: CASTPGQVNTEAFF.

This clonotype was detected many times. The rearrangement links TRBV20-1 to TRBJ2-5, with 7 bases identical to TRBD1. This CDR3 is 14 amino acids long. J gave up 3 bases and V 6 bases, and 10 bases lay outside the gene matches. Germline V lookup: CDR1 DFQATT, CDR2 SNEGSKA (reference sequence). Here the CDR3 DNA reads TGCAGTGCGAGGGACAGACAAATGGAAGAGACCCAGTACTTC. This translates into CSARDRQMEETQYF.

This clonotype occurred many times. The V and J genes are TRBV12-3 or TRBV12-4 and TRBJ1-2; 9 positions agree with TRBD1. Trimming removed 5 bases from V and 1 base from J; junction bases left unmatched: 5. The CDR3 is 15 amino acids. CDR3: CASSPTGGLNYGYTF. CDR3 bases: TGTGCCAGCAGTCCTACAGGGGGCCTTAACTATGGCTACACCTTC.

The chain links TRBV7-9 to TRBJ2-7; D not resolved. Between the trimmed V and J ends, which lost 5 bases and 4 bases, there was a span of 9 bases. This CDR3 region has 12 residues. Germline CDR1 and CDR2: SEHNR and FQNEAQ (reference sequence). This chain's CDR3 is CASSPRLYEQYF. In DNA, the CDR3 is TGTGCCAGCAGCCCCCGACTGTACGAGCAGTACTTC.

This clonotype has a count of ten or more. The chain couples TRBV21-1 to TRBJ1-2. TRBV21-1 is a recognized pseudogene. The CDR3 is 15 amino acids. The CDR3 DNA is TGTGCCAGCAGCCCCCGAGATACCCCTAACTATGGCTACACCTTC. Amino acid sequence: CASSPRDTPNYGYTF.

This clonotype has a handful of counts. This chain links TRBV5-1 with TRBJ1-1, with D possibly matching TRBD1 (6 bases). The V end was cut by 5 bases, the J end by 1 base, with 12 bases between. This CDR3 spans 14 amino acids. The germline gives CDR1 SGHRS, CDR2 YFSETQ. In DNA form, the CDR3 reads TGCGCCAGCAGGACAGGCAACGAGAACACTGAAGCTTTCTTT. Translated, it gives CASRTGNENTEAFF. The variable domain in full, with the rest retrieved from reference TRBV5-1 and TRBJ1-1, is KAGVTQTPRYLIKTRGQQVTLSCSPISGHRSVSWYQQTPGQGLQFLFEYFSETQRNKGNFPGRFSGRQFSNSRSEMNVSTLELGDSALYLCASRTGNENTEAFFGQGTRLTVV.

CDR3 region: CASSPRGASGSGLNEQFF. In DNA form, the CDR3 reads TGTGCCAGCAGCCCCCGGGGGGCGAGCGGGAGTGGTTTAAATGAGCAGTTCTTC. The chain recombines TRBV7-3 with TRBJ2-1; 8 positions match TRBD2. The germline V gene has CDR1 SGHTA and CDR2 FQGTGA. J lost 7 bases, V lost 5 bases, and 19 bases had no gene match. CDR3 length equals 18 residues.

This clonotype has a count of ten or more. The chain links TRBV9 to TRBJ2-3; D is undetermined. V lost 2 bases, J lost 1 base, and 14 bases lay in between. Germline V gives CDR1 SGDLS, CDR2 YYNGEE. CDR3 length equals 16 residues. CDR3 protein: CASSVGPPRGTDTQYF. CDR3 nucleotides: TGTGCCAGCAGCGTTGGACCCCCCCGGGGCACAGATACGCAGTATTTT.

This clonotype showed up many times. V usage is TRBV12-3 or TRBV12-4 and J usage is TRBJ1-3, with D perhaps matching TRBD1 (6 bases). V dropped 3 bases and J dropped 0 bases, with 9 bases sitting between them. The CDR3 spans 15 residues. CDR3 in DNA: TGTGCCAGCAGTTTTGACAGGCCCTCTGGAAACACCATATATTTT. It yields the protein CASSFDRPSGNTIYF.

Note on this clonotype: A much larger clone lies one base from this, so it may be a read error. This rearrangement joins TRBV20-1 to TRBJ2-3; 11 nucleotides match TRBD1. The CDR3 runs 16 residues. Germline CDR1 and CDR2: DFQATT and SNEGSKA (reference sequence). CDR3 region: CCARDSGDRGADTQYF. CDR3 nucleotide sequence: TGCTGTGCTAGAGATTCCGGGGACAGGGGGGCAGATACGCAGTATTTT.

The chain joins TRBV19 to TRBJ1-1; TRBD1 agrees at 8 bases. This CDR3 comprises 15 residues. With 3 bases clipped from V and 1 base from J, the junction kept 4 bases outside the gene matches. The V gene's germline CDR1 is LNHDA and CDR2 SQIVND (reference sequence). The CDR3 nucleotides read TGTGCCAGTAGTATCCCGACAGGGGAGAACACTGAAGCTTTCTTT. Protein sequence: CASSIPTGENTEAFF.

This clonotype has ten or more counts. This sequence joins TRBV12-3 or TRBV12-4 and TRBJ2-5; 7 bases align to TRBD2. After removal of 3 bases from V and 5 bases from J, the junction contained 3 bases not matched to a gene. This CDR3 is built from 13 residues. The CDR3 sequence is CASSLWGGETQYF. In DNA form, the CDR3 reads TGTGCCAGCAGTTTGTGGGGAGGGGAGACCCAGTACTTC.

This clonotype showed up just a few times. V gene TRBV7-8 combines with J gene TRBJ2-2, with D maybe TRBD2 (7 bases). This CDR3 contains 16 residues. The V gene lost 2 bases and the J gene lost 6 bases, with 16 bases spanning the gap. CDR1 SGHVS and CDR2 FQNEAQ come from the germline V gene. The CDR3 sequence: CASSLRGGASSGELFF. The CDR3, as DNA: TGTGCCAGCAGCTTACGAGGGGGGGCTTCCTCCGGGGAGCTGTTTTTT.

This clonotype was observed many times. The rearrangement joins TRBV29-1 to TRBJ2-1; 8 positions match TRBD2. Germline CDR1 SQVTM, CDR2 ANQGSEA. The V gene end was trimmed by 8 bases and the J gene end by 0 bases; junction bases not matched to a gene: 6. CDR3 length: 14 amino acids. The CDR3 DNA reads as TGCAGCACGGGGGGGGCCAGCTCCTACAATGAGCAGTTCTTC. It specifies CSTGGASSYNEQFF.

This sequence joins TRBV27 and TRBJ2-3; 14 bases fit TRBD2. The junction had 11 bases not matched to a gene; V was cut back by 4 bases and J by 5 bases. This CDR3 spans 18 amino acids. Germline CDR1 reads MNHEY; CDR2 reads SMNVEV (reference sequence). The CDR3 protein is CASSWSGTSGSPGDTQYF. The CDR3 nucleotides are TGTGCCAGCAGTTGGTCCGGGACTAGCGGGAGTCCGGGAGATACGCAGTATTTT.

This clonotype occurred many times. The chain combines TRBV6-5 with TRBJ1-6; D gene unclear. The CDR3 extends over 16 amino acids. Per the germline V gene, CDR1 is MNHEY and CDR2 is SVGAGI. The ends were cut back, 0 bases at V and 6 bases at J, with 12 bases in the middle. CDR3 coding DNA: TGTGCCAGCAGTTACTCGGGAGGGTTCGGTAATTCACCCCTCCACTTT. This sequence encodes CASSYSGGFGNSPLHF.

This clonotype showed up just a few times. The V and J genes are TRBV5-1 and TRBJ2-5, with D perhaps TRBD1 (5 bases). The germline V and J ends were trimmed by 0 bases and 3 bases, with 15 bases remaining between them. The CDR3 runs 16 residues. Germline CDR1 reads SGHRS; CDR2 reads YFSETQ. The CDR3 nucleotides are TGCGCCAGCAGCTTGGGGGCCGTCGCCAGGGAAGAGACCCAGTACTTC. Encoded protein: CASSLGAVAREETQYF.

There are many counts of this clonotype. The chain has TRBV5-1 and TRBJ2-3; TRBD2 matches 14 bases. Germline assignment: CDR1 SGHRS and CDR2 YFSETQ. The CDR3 is 18 residues long. J lost 6 bases, V lost 1 base, and 10 bases had no gene match. The CDR3 DNA reads as TGCGCCAGCAGCTTGAGAGGACTAGCGGGAGGTGTGGCGGATACGCAGTATTTT. This codes for CASSLRGLAGGVADTQYF.

CDR3 protein: CSARFYLWKTSTDTQYF. The CDR3 coding sequence is TGCAGTGCTAGATTTTATTTGTGGAAAACTAGCACAGATACGCAGTATTTT. The rearrangement uses TRBV20-1 and TRBJ2-3; D call uncertain. This CDR3 has 17 residues. V was cut by 2 bases and J by 0 bases, with 18 bases left in between. CDR1 is DFQATT, CDR2 SNEGSKA, per germline (reference sequence).

This clonotype was detected ten times or more. V usage is TRBV28 and J usage is TRBJ2-2, with TRBD1 identical over 9 bases. CDR3 length: 13 amino acids. Per germline, CDR1 MDHEN and CDR2 SYDVKM. V trimming: 6 bases; J trimming: 4 bases; junction bases outside the gene matches: 0. The CDR3 DNA follows: TGTGCCAGCAGGGGACAGGGCACCGGGGAGCTGTTTTTT. Translating gives CASRGQGTGELFF.

This clonotype was recorded many times. The chain couples TRBV5-1 to TRBJ1-1; no clear D. This CDR3 spans 16 amino acids. The V end lost 0 bases, the J end lost 6 bases, and 18 bases lay between the germline ends. Germline values: CDR1 SGHRS, CDR2 YFSETQ. For the CDR3, the DNA is TGCGCCAGCAGCTTGGATACGGCGACATTCGTCGCTGAAGCTTTCTTT. Encoded protein: CASSLDTATFVAEAFF.

This clonotype showed up just a few times. The chain combines TRBV20-1 with TRBJ1-6; 9 positions agree with TRBD1. Germline V gene sequence: CDR1 DFQATT, CDR2 SNEGSKA (reference sequence). V lost 5 bases and J lost 7; bases outside the gene matches: 3. The CDR3 extends over 13 amino acids. This CDR3 reads CSAYRGRNSPLHF. The CDR3 coding sequence is TGCAGTGCTTACAGGGGGCGGAATTCACCCCTCCACTTT.

This clonotype has a count of ten or more. The chain couples TRBV12-3 or TRBV12-4 to TRBJ2-7; 9 positions agree with TRBD2. The CDR3 is 18 residues long. The junction had 16 bases not matched to a gene; V was cut back by 5 bases and J by 2 bases. The CDR3 is CASSPSLGSGRGTYEQYF. The CDR3 DNA is TGTGCCAGCAGTCCTTCCCTTGGTAGCGGGAGAGGGACCTACGAGCAGTACTTC.

This chain connects TRBV7-2 to TRBJ2-7, with D maybe TRBD1 (6 bases). The CDR3 is 12 amino acids. Germline CDR1 and CDR2: SGHTA and FQGNSA. Trimming took off 4 bases at V and 6 bases at J, with 10 bases between the two ends. As DNA, the CDR3 is TGTGCCAGCAGCTGGACAGAAGCCGAGCAGTACTTC. Amino acids: CASSWTEAEQYF.

The rearrangement uses TRBV20-1 and TRBJ1-1; D is unresolved. The germline CDR1 and CDR2 sequences are DFQATT and SNEGSKA (reference sequence). The CDR3 consists of 13 residues. The V end lost 6 bases, the J end lost 1 base, and 12 bases lay between the germline ends. DNA of the CDR3: TGCAGTGCCCTCAACCCACAGAACACTGAAGCTTTCTTT. Its translation is CSALNPQNTEAFF.

The DNA for the CDR3 is TGCGCCAGCAGCCCAGGGCTGGGACTTACTGAAGCTTTCTTT. It specifies CASSPGLGLTEAFF. The chain couples TRBV5-1 to TRBJ1-1; D may be TRBD1 (5 bases). Germline V gene sequence: CDR1 SGHRS, CDR2 YFSETQ. Trimming removed 4 bases from V and 5 bases from J, with 15 bases in between. The CDR3 is 14 amino acids.

This clonotype showed up many times. The chain recombines TRBV18 with TRBJ1-5; D is perhaps TRBD1 (5 bases). Trimming left V 2 bases short and J 3 bases short, with 8 bases between. The germline CDR1 and CDR2 sequences are KGHSH and LQKENI. The CDR3 is 14 amino acids. This chain's CDR3 is CASSPGTYNQPQHF. In DNA form, the CDR3 reads TGTGCCAGCTCACCAGGGACTTACAATCAGCCCCAGCATTTT. The entire variable domain, with the rest obtained from reference TRBV18 and TRBJ1-5, is as follows: NAGVMQNPRHLVRRRGQEARLRCSPMKGHSHVYWYRQLPEEGLKFMVYLQKENIIDESGMPKERFSAEFPKEGPSILRIQQVVRGDSAAYFCASSPGTYNQPQHFGDGTRLSIL.

This clonotype was detected many times. The V and J genes are TRBV5-1 and TRBJ1-4; unclear D gene. Germline V CDR1 and CDR2: SGHRS, YFSETQ. The CDR3 spans 14 residues. V was pared by 4 bases and J by 3 bases, with 10 bases between. The DNA of the CDR3 is TGCGCCAGCAGCCCCAGGACCCCTAATGAAAAACTGTTTTTT. Amino acids: CASSPRTPNEKLFF. Combining the CDR3 with reference TRBV5-1 and TRBJ1-4 gives the whole variable domain KAGVTQTPRYLIKTRGQQVTLSCSPISGHRSVSWYQQTPGQGLQFLFEYFSETQRNKGNFPGRFSGRQFSNSRSEMNVSTLELGDSALYLCASSPRTPNEKLFFGSGTQLSVL.